These T cell receptor beta chains were read from a single sample in a study of blood T cell repertoires in COVID-19. Assay used: immunoSEQ multiplex PCR; TCRdb lists only in-frame clones, some missing. Of 360,000 or so clones in the sample, less than 90% were seen once. The sequenced material came from PBMCs or T cells enriched from blood (not recorded which). The source of these receptors is a woman between 50 and 59 years old who had recovered from COVID-19. CDR3s include the opening cysteine and the closing phenylalanine or tryptophan. Fields, in order: V gene, J gene, D gene, clone size, CDR3 protein, CDR3 DNA. A D gene is named only where the DNA matches it firmly. Clone size is not always given. Where it is, it says once, few, many or a class for expanded clones.

V gene: TRBV19
J gene: TRBJ2-7
D gene: NA
clone size: NA
CDR3 protein: CASSIGQPSYEQYF
CDR3 DNA: TGTGCCAGTAGTATAGGACAGCCCTCCTACGAGCAGTACTTC

V gene: TRBV5-6
J gene: TRBJ1-4
D gene: NA
clone size: NA
CDR3 protein: CASSLSQATNEKLFF
CDR3 DNA: TGTGCCAGCAGCTTGAGCCAGGCAACTAATGAAAAACTGTTTTTT

V gene: TRBV7-9
J gene: TRBJ2-7
D gene: NA
clone size: NA
CDR3 protein: CASSLDQDWGQEQYF
CDR3 DNA: TGTGCCAGCAGCTTAGACCAGGACTGGGGTCAGGAGCAGTACTTC

V gene: TRBV30
J gene: TRBJ1-1
D gene: NA
clone size: NA
CDR3 protein: CAWAPGTEAFF
CDR3 DNA: TGTGCCTGGGCACCCGGGACTGAAGCTTTCTTT

V gene: TRBV6-1
J gene: TRBJ2-7
D gene: TRBD2
clone size: NA
CDR3 protein: CASSEALLSGTSGKKYEQYF
CDR3 DNA: TGTGCCAGCAGTGAAGCGCTACTTTCCGGGACTAGCGGAAAAAAGTACGAGCAGTACTTC

V gene: TRBV9
J gene: TRBJ2-1
D gene: NA
clone size: NA
CDR3 protein: CASSVQDSSYNEQFF
CDR3 DNA: TGTGCCAGCAGCGTACAGGATAGCTCCTACAATGAGCAGTTCTTC

V gene: TRBV7-9
J gene: TRBJ2-1
D gene: TRBD2
clone size: NA
CDR3 protein: CASRSTSGGTYHNEQFF
CDR3 DNA: TGTGCCAGCAGATCTACTAGCGGGGGGACTTACCACAATGAGCAGTTCTTC

V gene: TRBV18
J gene: TRBJ1-4
D gene: TRBD1
clone size: NA
CDR3 protein: CASSPPNRGLGEKLFF
CDR3 DNA: TGTGCCAGCTCACCACCGAACAGGGGGCTCGGTGAAAAACTGTTTTTT

V gene: TRBV2
J gene: TRBJ1-1
D gene: NA
clone size: once
CDR3 protein: CASSEIQGPNTEAFF
CDR3 DNA: TGTGCCAGCAGTGAGATACAGGGCCCGAACACTGAAGCTTTCTTT

V gene: TRBV10-2
J gene: TRBJ2-2
D gene: TRBD2
clone size: NA
CDR3 protein: CATKPKAGEVSNTGELFF
CDR3 DNA: TGCGCCACCAAGCCGAAAGCGGGAGAAGTCTCAAACACCGGGGAGCTGTTTTTT

V gene: TRBV20-1
J gene: TRBJ2-3
D gene: NA
clone size: NA
CDR3 protein: CSATRSDTQYF
CDR3 DNA: TGCAGTGCCACCCGGTCAGATACGCAGTATTTT

V gene: TRBV9
J gene: TRBJ1-1
D gene: TRBD1
clone size: NA
CDR3 protein: CASRGTGGTSEAFF
CDR3 DNA: TGTGCCAGCAGGGGGACAGGGGGCACGTCTGAAGCTTTCTTT

V gene: TRBV3-1/TRBV3-2
J gene: TRBJ1-2
D gene: NA
clone size: NA
CDR3 protein: CASSRTGYGYTF
CDR3 DNA: TGTGCCAGCAGCCGAACAGGTTATGGCTACACCTTC

V gene: TRBV4-2
J gene: TRBJ2-5
D gene: TRBD2
clone size: NA
CDR3 protein: CASSPPAGAQETQYF
CDR3 DNA: TGTGCCAGCAGCCCGCCAGCGGGAGCCCAAGAGACCCAGTACTTC

V gene: TRBV11-3
J gene: TRBJ2-7
D gene: NA
clone size: NA
CDR3 protein: CASNLQGYEQYF
CDR3 DNA: TGTGCCAGCAACTTACAGGGCTACGAGCAGTACTTC

V gene: TRBV7-9
J gene: TRBJ2-3
D gene: NA
clone size: NA
CDR3 protein: CASSPRADTQYF
CDR3 DNA: TGTGCCAGCAGCCCTCGTGCAGATACGCAGTATTTT

V gene: TRBV14
J gene: TRBJ2-2
D gene: TRBD1
clone size: NA
CDR3 protein: CASSSPGGRGPTGELFF
CDR3 DNA: TGTGCCAGCAGTTCTCCCGGCGGCAGGGGGCCCACCGGGGAGCTGTTTTTT

V gene: TRBV9
J gene: TRBJ1-3
D gene: NA
clone size: NA
CDR3 protein: CASSALGWGRENTIYF
CDR3 DNA: TGTGCCAGCAGCGCCCTTGGATGGGGCCGCGAAAACACCATATATTTT

V gene: TRBV4-3
J gene: TRBJ2-7
D gene: NA
clone size: few
CDR3 protein: CASSQDPGPRSGGEQYF
CDR3 DNA: TGCGCCAGCAGCCAAGATCCCGGCCCCCGTTCAGGCGGGGAGCAGTACTTC

V gene: TRBV4-1
J gene: TRBJ1-3
D gene: NA
clone size: NA
CDR3 protein: CASSQASRGLGNTIYF
CDR3 DNA: TGCGCCAGCAGCCAGGCCAGCAGGGGCCTAGGAAACACCATATATTTT

V gene: TRBV6-5
J gene: TRBJ1-2
D gene: NA
clone size: NA
CDR3 protein: CASSQADYGYTF
CDR3 DNA: TGTGCCAGCAGTCAGGCAGACTATGGCTACACCTTC

V gene: TRBV7-9
J gene: TRBJ1-2
D gene: NA
clone size: few
CDR3 protein: CASSLGLGQGSGYTF
CDR3 DNA: TGTGCCAGCAGCCTGGGGTTGGGGCAGGGAAGTGGCTACACCTTC

V gene: TRBV7-9
J gene: TRBJ1-4
D gene: TRBD1
clone size: NA
CDR3 protein: CASNPQGAREKLFF
CDR3 DNA: TGTGCCAGCAACCCACAGGGGGCTAGAGAAAAACTGTTTTTT

V gene: TRBV28
J gene: TRBJ2-7
D gene: NA
clone size: NA
CDR3 protein: CAAGPPYEQYF
CDR3 DNA: TGTGCCGCGGGCCCCCCCTACGAGCAGTACTTC

V gene: TRBV20-1
J gene: TRBJ1-2
D gene: TRBD1
clone size: NA
CDR3 protein: CSASKTAGGRNGYTF
CDR3 DNA: TGCAGTGCTAGTAAGACCGCAGGGGGGCGGAATGGCTACACCTTC

V gene: TRBV6-8
J gene: TRBJ2-6
D gene: NA
clone size: NA
CDR3 protein: CASSRTADCRRANVLTF
CDR3 DNA: TGTGCCAGCAGTCGGACAGCGGACTGTAGGCGGGCCAACGTCCTGACTTTC

V gene: TRBV6-1
J gene: TRBJ2-7
D gene: NA
clone size: NA
CDR3 protein: CASSDNRVSYF
CDR3 DNA: TGTGCCAGCAGTGACAACAGGGTATCATACTTC

V gene: TRBV29-1
J gene: TRBJ1-2
D gene: TRBD1
clone size: few
CDR3 protein: CSDWTGHGYTF
CDR3 DNA: TGCAGCGATTGGACAGGGCATGGCTACACCTTC

V gene: TRBV7-2
J gene: TRBJ2-7
D gene: TRBD1
clone size: NA
CDR3 protein: CASSLTRDRGHEQYF
CDR3 DNA: TGTGCCAGCAGCTTAACCCGGGACAGGGGTCACGAGCAGTACTTC

V gene: TRBV5-4
J gene: TRBJ2-7
D gene: TRBD2
clone size: NA
CDR3 protein: CASSWEGLYEQYF
CDR3 DNA: TGTGCCAGCAGCTGGGAGGGCCTCTACGAGCAGTACTTC

V gene: TRBV6-2/TRBV6-3
J gene: TRBJ1-1
D gene: NA
clone size: NA
CDR3 protein: CASSYSISPQGMNTEAFF
CDR3 DNA: TGTGCCAGCAGTTACTCGATCTCTCCCCAGGGTATGAACACTGAAGCTTTCTTT

V gene: TRBV7-8
J gene: TRBJ1-2
D gene: TRBD1
clone size: few
CDR3 protein: CASSPGQGYGYTF
CDR3 DNA: TGTGCCAGCAGCCCGGGACAGGGGTATGGCTACACCTTC

V gene: TRBV6-6
J gene: TRBJ1-1
D gene: NA
clone size: NA
CDR3 protein: CASSGSGNTEAFF
CDR3 DNA: TGTGCCAGCAGTGGTTCAGGGAACACTGAAGCTTTCTTT

V gene: TRBV29-1
J gene: TRBJ2-1
D gene: NA
clone size: NA
CDR3 protein: CSVSGIVVNEQFF
CDR3 DNA: TGCAGCGTCAGCGGCATAGTTGTCAATGAGCAGTTCTTC

V gene: TRBV6-2/TRBV6-3
J gene: TRBJ2-1
D gene: TRBD2
clone size: once
CDR3 protein: CASSNTAGGPLWEQFF
CDR3 DNA: TGTGCCAGCAGTAATACAGCGGGAGGCCCCTTATGGGAGCAGTTCTTC

V gene: TRBV3-1/TRBV3-2
J gene: TRBJ1-2
D gene: TRBD1
clone size: NA
CDR3 protein: CASSHSTGRGYTF
CDR3 DNA: TGTGCCAGCAGCCACTCGACAGGGCGAGGCTACACCTTC

V gene: TRBV29-1
J gene: TRBJ2-7
D gene: TRBD1
clone size: once
CDR3 protein: CSAQDRSRSYEQYF
CDR3 DNA: TGCAGCGCCCAGGACAGGTCGCGCTCCTACGAGCAGTACTTC

V gene: TRBV11-3
J gene: TRBJ1-1
D gene: NA
clone size: NA
CDR3 protein: CASSFSLNTEAFF
CDR3 DNA: TGTGCCAGCAGCTTCTCTCTGAACACTGAAGCTTTCTTT

V gene: TRBV7-3
J gene: TRBJ2-3
D gene: TRBD2
clone size: NA
CDR3 protein: CASSLTSPLAGQDTQYF
CDR3 DNA: TGTGCCAGCAGCTTAACCTCCCCACTAGCGGGGCAAGATACGCAGTATTTT

V gene: TRBV28
J gene: TRBJ1-6
D gene: TRBD1
clone size: NA
CDR3 protein: CASSGTGSSYNSPLHF
CDR3 DNA: TGTGCCAGCAGCGGGACAGGGAGCTCCTATAATTCACCCCTCCACTTT

V gene: TRBV29-1
J gene: TRBJ1-2
D gene: NA
clone size: NA
CDR3 protein: CSVVGEYGYTF
CDR3 DNA: TGCAGCGTTGTAGGGGAATATGGCTACACCTTC

V gene: TRBV20-1
J gene: TRBJ2-3
D gene: TRBD2
clone size: NA
CDR3 protein: CSASPSGLISTDTQYF
CDR3 DNA: TGCAGTGCTAGTCCTAGCGGGTTAATTAGCACAGATACGCAGTATTTT

V gene: TRBV7-7
J gene: TRBJ2-5
D gene: NA
clone size: NA
CDR3 protein: CASSDRHGETQYF
CDR3 DNA: TGTGCCAGCAGCGACCGCCACGGGGAGACCCAGTACTTC

V gene: TRBV23-1
J gene: TRBJ1-5
D gene: TRBD1
clone size: NA
CDR3 protein: CASSRSDRVGQGNQPQHF
CDR3 DNA: TGCGCCAGCAGCCGGAGTGACAGGGTTGGCCAAGGGAATCAGCCCCAGCATTTT

V gene: TRBV6-5
J gene: TRBJ1-3
D gene: TRBD1
clone size: once
CDR3 protein: CASSRDRAGGNTIYF
CDR3 DNA: TGTGCCAGCAGTCGGGACAGGGCGGGTGGAAACACCATATATTTT

V gene: TRBV28
J gene: TRBJ2-1
D gene: TRBD2
clone size: NA
CDR3 protein: CASSLYGGGTNSYNEQFF
CDR3 DNA: TGTGCCAGCAGTTTATACGGCGGGGGTACCAACTCCTACAATGAGCAGTTCTTC

V gene: TRBV9
J gene: TRBJ2-7
D gene: TRBD2
clone size: once
CDR3 protein: CASSLGGGGVPSEQYF
CDR3 DNA: TGTGCCAGCAGCCTAGGAGGCGGGGGGGTCCCGTCCGAGCAGTACTTC

V gene: TRBV12-3/TRBV12-4
J gene: TRBJ1-2
D gene: NA
clone size: NA
CDR3 protein: CASSLGAVYGYTF
CDR3 DNA: TGTGCCAGCAGTTTAGGGGCAGTCTATGGCTACACCTTC

V gene: TRBV11-2
J gene: TRBJ2-5
D gene: TRBD2
clone size: NA
CDR3 protein: CASSLVAGGPETQYF
CDR3 DNA: TGTGCCAGCAGCTTAGTAGCGGGGGGGCCAGAGACCCAGTACTTC

V gene: TRBV6-5
J gene: TRBJ1-2
D gene: NA
clone size: NA
CDR3 protein: CASSYNSKGYGYTF
CDR3 DNA: TGTGCCAGCAGTTACAATTCTAAGGGGTATGGCTACACCTTC

V gene: TRBV27
J gene: TRBJ2-2
D gene: TRBD2
clone size: NA
CDR3 protein: CASSLSGGGELFF
CDR3 DNA: TGTGCCAGCAGTTTATCGGGAGGGGGGGAGCTGTTTTTT

V gene: TRBV4-1
J gene: TRBJ1-2
D gene: TRBD1
clone size: few
CDR3 protein: CASSPDDRAEYGYTF
CDR3 DNA: TGCGCCAGCAGCCCGGATGACAGGGCGGAGTACGGCTACACCTTC

V gene: TRBV29-1
J gene: TRBJ1-1
D gene: TRBD1
clone size: NA
CDR3 protein: CSVTIGTANTEAFF
CDR3 DNA: TGCAGCGTCACCATCGGGACAGCCAACACTGAAGCTTTCTTT